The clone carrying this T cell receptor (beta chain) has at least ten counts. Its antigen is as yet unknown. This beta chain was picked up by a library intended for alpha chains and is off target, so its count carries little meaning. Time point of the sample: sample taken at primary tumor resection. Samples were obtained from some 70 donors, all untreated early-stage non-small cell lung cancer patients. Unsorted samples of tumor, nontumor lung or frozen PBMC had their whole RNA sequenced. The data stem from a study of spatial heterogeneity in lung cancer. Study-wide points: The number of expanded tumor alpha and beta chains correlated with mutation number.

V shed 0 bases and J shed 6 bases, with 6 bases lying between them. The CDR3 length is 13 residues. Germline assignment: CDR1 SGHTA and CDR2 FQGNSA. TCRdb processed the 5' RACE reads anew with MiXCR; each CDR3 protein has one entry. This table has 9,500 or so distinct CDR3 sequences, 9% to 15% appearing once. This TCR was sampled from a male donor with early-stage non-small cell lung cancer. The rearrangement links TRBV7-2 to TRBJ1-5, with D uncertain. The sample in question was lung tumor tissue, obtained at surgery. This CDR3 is CASSLAQTQPQHF. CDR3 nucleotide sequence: TGTGCCAGCAGCTTAGCCCAAACTCAGCCCCAGCATTTT.